This is a list of T cell receptor beta chains from one sample in a study of T-cell reconstitution after alpha-beta-depleted transplantation in children. TCRdb independently ran MiXCR on the PCR reads; one entry per CDR3 protein. The repertoire holds hundreds of thousands of distinct CDR3 sequences, with approximately 17% as singletons. The source was PBMCs, mostly from graft donor cells, collected 360 days after TCRalphabeta/CD19-depleted stem cell transplant. Every receptor here comes from a male patient under 10 years old who had a stem cell transplant for acute lymphoblastic leukemia, so the T cells may come from the graft donor. The conserved cysteine and the conserved F or W are not part of the CDR3 here. A D gene is named only where the DNA matches it firmly.

D,V,CDR3
TRBD1,TRBV7-9,ASSRTGESSYEQY
-,TRBV7-8,ASSLDRLPGELF
-,TRBV29-1,SVEGATSYNEQF
-,TRBV10-2,ASSETPGNEQF
-,TRBV27,ASSNGGETQY
-,TRBV3-1,ASSSTPWPNTGEDTEAF
TRBD1,TRBV9,ASSVEFRTGKSYGYT
-,TRBV4-3,ASSQDRSDTQY
-,TRBV5-1,ASSLARQSDDEQY
-,TRBV10-3,AISEKVYEQY
TRBD1,TRBV12-3/TRBV12-4,ASRPLARGIPRSGANVLT
TRBD2,TRBV3-1,ASSQTRAGGLYEQY
TRBD1,TRBV7-3,ASSSTDRASSGANVLT
-,TRBV11-3,ASSLDSRYNEQF
-,TRBV25-1,ASSDERKNTEAF
-,TRBV4-3,ASSQDSPRSGTDTQY
-,TRBV5-1,ASGLTGELF
-,TRBV25-1,ASTGPGVLEQY
-,TRBV29-1,SVASGPRTDTQY
-,TRBV6-5,ASSYSSRDRGQPQH
-,TRBV24-1,ATSATGNQPQH
TRBD1,TRBV12-3/TRBV12-4,ASSLETGDIGADTQY
TRBD1,TRBV5-1,ASSLAGGETEAF
-,TRBV11-2,ASSRLEGASGNTIY
TRBD1,TRBV20-1,SARDRGTGGFGYT
-,TRBV12-3/TRBV12-4,ASSLGLAETNEQY
-,TRBV20-1,SARDHREKETQY
TRBD1,TRBV24-1,ATSDLRQGGETQY
-,TRBV12-3/TRBV12-4,ASRSGDLPPYEQY
-,TRBV14,ASSQNRVAGQY
-,TRBV5-6,ASSRTAFEQY
-,TRBV20-1,SAPLGGSNQPQH
-,TRBV10-2,ASTPVGDSPLH
-,TRBV21-1,ASSKGRRTAGRDTQY
-,TRBV28,ASMQGRKDQPQH
TRBD2,TRBV12-3/TRBV12-4,ASRTSGEDTQY
-,TRBV6-1,ASSPPDGDPNTEAF
-,TRBV5-5,ASEGRTEEDYNEQF
-,TRBV20-1,SASGEWTGELF
TRBD2,TRBV27,ASSLSPGTSVYEQY
TRBD1,TRBV7-2,ASSEQGFPNYGYT
TRBD1,TRBV10-3,AIGQGATDTQY
-,TRBV20-1,SASDHEQF
-,TRBV4-3,ASSQESGGKLF
-,TRBV3-1,ASSPRESNQPQH
-,TRBV14,ASSLGMSSPLH
-,TRBV18,ASSPTTNYGYT
TRBD2,TRBV10-3,AISERGVGNEQF
-,TRBV4-2,ASSQESQQSSYEQY
-,TRBV7-8,ASLRQETQY
TRBD1,TRBV20-1,SASGQGHVEQY
-,TRBV7-8,ASSLLGGDTYNEQF
-,TRBV7-8,ASIELGTYWGETQY
-,TRBV29-1,SGTGSYEQY
-,TRBV10-3,AISRLGTFITDNEQF
TRBD2,TRBV5-5,ASSLLGLGYNEQF
TRBD1,TRBV20-1,SAAGTVLYNEQF
TRBD1,TRBV4-3,ASSHVSAGQAYRKLF
-,TRBV28,ASSLAAAIQY
-,TRBV30,AWRGPAIIRDTQY